Below, 26 T cell receptor beta chains from the same sample are listed, as sequenced in a study of vaccination and CD4 T cells after COVID-19. TCRdb recomputed calls from the PCR reads with MiXCR, one row per CDR3 protein. The sample holds around 21,000 distinct CDR3 sequences, 45% to 70% seen once. Material: CD4+ T cells from blood, obtained after SARS-CoV-2 vaccination. The receptors were sampled from a human donor who had recovered from COVID-19.

This rearrangement joins TRBV6-1 to TRBJ2-1, with 12 bases lining up with TRBD2. CDR3 length equals 17 residues. Trimming removed 6 bases from V and 7 bases from J; junction bases left unmatched: 13. CDR1 is MNHNS and CDR2 is SASEGT in the germline V gene. The CDR3 sequence is CASRGLGGLAGRNEQFF. For the CDR3, the DNA is TGTGCCAGCAGGGGACTTGGTGGACTAGCGGGAAGGAATGAGCAGTTCTTC.

This rearrangement joins TRBV3-1 to TRBJ2-3; D is uncertain. Trimming removed 4 bases from V and 0 bases from J, with 17 bases in between. Germline CDR1 and CDR2: LGHDT and YNNKEL (reference sequence). This CDR3 is 17 amino acids long. This CDR3 reads CASSRFPRVPSTDTQYF. CDR3 sequence (DNA): TGTGCCAGCAGCCGCTTTCCGCGAGTACCTAGCACAGATACGCAGTATTTT.

The chain links TRBV5-1 to TRBJ1-2; D ambiguous. The germline gives CDR1 SGHRS, CDR2 YFSETQ. This CDR3 is 15 amino acids long. V was clipped by 0 bases and J by 4 bases, with 13 bases between them. The CDR3 here is CASSLGPTYGYGYTF. CDR3 bases: TGCGCCAGCAGCTTGGGTCCGACATACGGCTATGGCTACACCTTC. The full variable domain, with the rest looked up from reference TRBV5-1 and TRBJ1-2, is KAGVTQTPRYLIKTRGQQVTLSCSPISGHRSVSWYQQTPGQGLQFLFEYFSETQRNKGNFPGRFSGRQFSNSRSEMNVSTLELGDSALYLCASSLGPTYGYGYTFGSGTRLTVV.

J is TRBJ1-1 and V is TRBV15; D remains ambiguous. Germline loops: CDR1 LNHNV, CDR2 YYDKDF (reference sequence). The CDR3 consists of 14 residues. Trimming removed 2 bases at V and 2 bases at J, with 9 bases between. The CDR3 DNA is TGTGCCACCAGCAGAAGGGCGGAAAACACTGAAGCTTTCTTT. Amino acids: CATSRRAENTEAFF.

This rearrangement joins TRBV20-1 to TRBJ1-5, with D tentatively TRBD1 (6 bases). V was pared by 3 bases and J by 3 bases, with 12 bases between. Germline CDR1 DFQATT, CDR2 SNEGSKA (reference sequence). This CDR3 has 14 amino acids. CDR3 bases: TGCAGTGCTAGTGGGGGGGCCGCCAATCAGCCCCAGCATTTT. This translates into CSASGGAANQPQHF.

The rearrangement uses TRBV20-1 and TRBJ2-2; D may be TRBD2 (5 bases). The CDR3 loop spans 15 amino acids. Trimming stripped 0 bases from V and 1 base from J, with 9 bases between. Germline CDR1 DFQATT, CDR2 SNEGSKA (reference sequence). In DNA form, the CDR3 reads TGCAGTGCTAGAGATGGGAGAATGAACACCGGGGAGCTGTTTTTT. It is translated as CSARDGRMNTGELFF.

This clonotype turned up a few times. V and J are TRBV7-9 and TRBJ1-3; D gene uncertain. The germline gives CDR1 SEHNR, CDR2 FQNEAQ (reference sequence). Trimming shortened V by 1 base and J by 4 bases, and 11 bases separated the two germline ends. There are 15 residues in the CDR3. The CDR3 spells CASSLGVESGNTIYF. CDR3 nucleotide sequence: TGTGCCAGCAGCTTAGGGGTTGAGTCGGGAAACACCATATATTTT.

V gene TRBV7-9 combines with J gene TRBJ1-6; D is unclear. Germline CDR1 reads SEHNR; CDR2 reads FQNEAQ (reference sequence). CDR3 length equals 15 residues. V lost 4 bases and J lost 9, with 16 bases in between. The CDR3 here is CASSSPPGRGSPLHF. The CDR3 region has the DNA TGTGCCAGCAGCTCCCCCCCGGGGAGAGGTTCACCCCTCCACTTT. The complete variable domain, with remaining parts taken from reference TRBV7-9 and TRBJ1-6, reads DTGVSQNPRHKITKRGQNVTFRCDPISEHNRLYWYRQTLGQGPEFLTYFQNEAQLEKSRLLSDRFSAERPKGSFSTLEIQRTEQGDSAMYLCASSSPPGRGSPLHFGNGTRLTVT.

The genes are TRBV20-1 and TRBJ2-2; D perhaps matches TRBD1 (5 bases). This CDR3 region has 13 residues. CDR1 DFQATT and CDR2 SNEGSKA come from the germline V gene (reference sequence). Deletions cut 0 bases from V and 3 bases from J, with 5 bases between. The CDR3 region is CSAREGDTGELFF. The DNA of the CDR3 is TGCAGTGCTAGAGAAGGGGACACCGGGGAGCTGTTTTTT.

This clonotype was seen a handful of times. The V call is TRBV2, the J call TRBJ1-5; the D gene is possibly TRBD1 (6 bases). Germline V CDR1 and CDR2: SNHLY, FYNNEI. V was pared by 5 bases and J by 3 bases, with 14 bases between. The CDR3 is made up of 15 amino acids. The CDR3: CASSLYGQTNQPQHF. DNA for the CDR3: TGTGCCAGCAGTCTTTATGGACAGACCAATCAGCCCCAGCATTTT.

This clonotype was counted a few times. The chain couples TRBV7-9 to TRBJ1-5; a possible D gene is TRBD1 (6 bases). Germline V lookup: CDR1 SEHNR, CDR2 FQNEAQ (reference sequence). V gave up 2 bases and J gave up 9 bases, with 11 bases separating them. The CDR3 has 13 amino acids. The CDR3 reads CASSLQGIGPQHF. The CDR3 nucleotides read TGTGCCAGCAGCTTACAGGGGATCGGGCCCCAGCATTTT.

There are a few counts of this clonotype. The chain is built from TRBV19 and TRBJ1-4; TRBD1 might be the D (5 bases). Between the trimmed V and J ends, which lost 5 bases and 7 bases, there was a span of 14 bases. Germline CDR1 and CDR2: LNHDA and SQIVND (reference sequence). The length of the CDR3 is 14 residues. The CDR3 DNA reads TGTGCCAGTAGTCTAAGCACCGGGACTGAAAAACTGTTTTTT. Its translation is CASSLSTGTEKLFF.

V is TRBV5-4 and J is TRBJ2-5, with TRBD2 identical over 8 bases. The germline V gene encodes CDR1 SGHNT and CDR2 YYREEE (reference sequence). The CDR3 totals 15 residues. The V and J ends lost 6 bases and 5 bases, in that order; junction bases with no gene match: 12. The CDR3 here is CASTFGGAGDETQYF. CDR3 in DNA: TGTGCCAGCACCTTCGGGGGGGCGGGAGATGAGACCCAGTACTTC.

The chain uses TRBV5-5 and TRBJ2-1; 9 bases align to TRBD2. Trimming at V came to 6 bases and at J to 3 bases, leaving 7 bases not matched to a gene. The CDR3 runs 15 residues. Germline CDR1 reads SGHKS; CDR2 reads YYEKEE (reference sequence). The CDR3: CASIKTSGGYNEQFF. CDR3 nucleotide sequence: TGTGCCAGCATCAAGACTAGCGGAGGCTACAATGAGCAGTTCTTC.

The CDR3 region is CASSYISSAAGELFF. CDR3 bases: TGTGCCAGCAGTTACATCTCGTCAGCGGCCGGGGAGCTGTTTTTT. The chain couples TRBV6-5 to TRBJ2-2; TRBD2 is a possible D gene (5 bases). The CDR3 is 15 residues long. The V gene's germline CDR1 is MNHEY and CDR2 SVGAGI. Deletions cut 2 bases from V and 6 bases from J, with 13 bases between.

This clonotype was seen a few times. The chain couples TRBV7-8 to TRBJ1-5; D unresolved. Trimming took off 5 bases at V and 7 bases at J, with 9 bases between the two ends. The germline gives CDR1 SGHVS, CDR2 FQNEAQ. The CDR3 is made up of 12 amino acids. CDR3 nucleotide sequence: TGTGCCAGCAGCGAATTCGGCCAGCCCCAGCATTTT. Translated, it gives CASSEFGQPQHF.

The rearrangement uses TRBV20-1 and TRBJ2-2; the match to TRBD1 covers 11 bases. J lost 6 bases, V lost 0 bases, and 12 bases had no gene match. The germline CDR1 and CDR2 sequences are DFQATT and SNEGSKA (reference sequence). CDR3 size: 18 residues. DNA for the CDR3: TGCAGTGCTAGAGATTTGAGTGGGACAGGGGGTTTGTCCGGGGAGCTGTTTTTT. Translation: CSARDLSGTGGLSGELFF.

This rearrangement joins TRBV28 to TRBJ2-3; 13 bases agree with TRBD2. The CDR3 totals 20 residues. Germline V gene data show CDR1 as MDHEN and CDR2 as SYDVKM. V gave up 4 bases and J gave up 0 bases; unmatched junction bases: 13. The CDR3 coding sequence is TGTGCCAGCAGTTCGCTGACTAGCGGGAGGCCACGATATAGCACAGATACGCAGTATTTT. This gives the protein CASSSLTSGRPRYSTDTQYF.

The V gene is TRBV4-1, the J gene TRBJ2-2, with unresolved D. The CDR3 extends over 15 amino acids. Trimming left V 0 bases short and J 1 base short, with 6 bases between. Germline assignment: CDR1 MGHRA and CDR2 YSYEKL. The CDR3: CASSQETVNTGELFF. The CDR3 DNA follows: TGCGCCAGCAGCCAAGAAACTGTGAACACCGGGGAGCTGTTTTTT.

The chain links TRBV12-3 or TRBV12-4 to TRBJ2-5; a weak D match, TRBD1 (6 bases). The CDR3 has 13 amino acids. The V end was cut by 6 bases, the J end by 5 bases, with 13 bases between. CDR3 sequence (DNA): TGTGCCAGCAGGGCTCTAGGGGGTGAGACCCAGTACTTC. Translation gives CASRALGGETQYF.

This clonotype was counted only a few times. The V call is TRBV19, the J call TRBJ1-6, with TRBD1 matching over 7 bases. CDR3 length: 14 residues. Trimming took 3 bases from V and 9 from J; bases not matched to a gene: 5. Germline V gene data show CDR1 as LNHDA and CDR2 as SQIVND (reference sequence). The CDR3 DNA reads as TGTGCCAGTAGTATTGCAGGGGACAGTTCACCCCTCCACTTT. It is translated as CASSIAGDSSPLHF.

The chain has TRBV7-2 and TRBJ2-3; no reliable D call. Germline CDR1 SGHTA, CDR2 FQGNSA. V was trimmed by 5 bases and J by 4 bases, leaving 10 bases between them. This CDR3 region has 13 residues. The DNA of the CDR3 is TGTGCCAGCAGCGAGATGGTGCCAGATACGCAGTATTTT. It encodes CASSEMVPDTQYF.

This clonotype was seen a few times. The J gene is TRBJ1-1, the V gene TRBV6-2 or TRBV6-3; 7 bases match TRBD1. The V segment lost 5 bases and the J segment 1 base; nucleotides outside the gene matches: 4. Germline V gene data show CDR1 as MNHEY and CDR2 as SVGEGT. The CDR3 spans 14 residues. The CDR3 region is CASSTWTGNTEAFF. The CDR3 nucleotides read TGTGCCAGCAGTACTTGGACAGGGAACACTGAAGCTTTCTTT.

The sample holds a few counts of this clonotype. The rearrangement uses TRBV20-1 and TRBJ2-3; D is unclear. The germline CDR1 and CDR2 sequences are DFQATT and SNEGSKA (reference sequence). The V end was cut by 3 bases, the J end by 2 bases, with 6 bases between. This CDR3 is 12 amino acids long. CDR3 loop: CSASPTTDTQYF. CDR3 sequence (DNA): TGCAGTGCTAGTCCAACCACAGATACGCAGTATTTT.

V gene TRBV6-1 combines with J gene TRBJ2-3, with TRBD2 identical over 14 bases. V was clipped by 1 base and J by 5 bases; unmatched bases: 5. The CDR3 totals 17 residues. Per the germline V gene, CDR1 is MNHNS and CDR2 is SASEGT. CDR3 residues: CASSEVTGLAGVDTQYF. The CDR3 DNA follows: TGTGCCAGCAGTGAAGTAACGGGACTAGCGGGAGTAGATACGCAGTATTTT.

The gene calls are TRBV30 and TRBJ2-1; tentatively, D is TRBD1 or TRBD2 (5 bases each). Germline CDR1 GTSNPN, CDR2 SVGIG (reference sequence). V was shortened by 0 bases and J by 3 bases, with 12 bases between the two germline ends. The CDR3 is 15 amino acids. CDR3 region: CAWSVSTEGYNEQFF. As DNA, the CDR3 is TGTGCCTGGAGTGTATCGACAGAGGGCTACAATGAGCAGTTCTTC.